The 30 T cell receptor beta chains given below trace back to one sample, sequenced in a study of Tregs in tolerant kidney transplant recipients. Generated by immunoSEQ multiplex PCR, the TCRdb table keeps only in-frame clones and is missing some. The sample shows some 74,000 clones, about 91% of them seen only once. This material consisted of Tregs from blood, taken before the transplant. Every receptor here comes from a human donor who received a combined kidney and bone marrow transplant.

This clone is a singleton in its sample. CDR3 amino acids: CASSRDGGAEQPQHF. The CDR3 DNA sequence: TGTGCCAGCTCACGAGACGGGGGCGCGGAACAGCCCCAGCATTTT. The chain recombines TRBV18 with TRBJ1-5; D perhaps matches TRBD1 (6 bases). Trimming left V 4 bases short and J 7 bases short, with 17 bases between. CDR1 and CDR2 (germline): KGHSH, LQKENI. The CDR3 has 15 residues.

This chain links TRBV19 with TRBJ2-2; the match to TRBD2 covers 8 bases. The CDR3 totals 20 residues. V lost 4 bases and J lost 3; bases outside the gene matches: 19. CDR1 and CDR2 from the germline V gene are LNHDA and SQIVND (reference sequence). The CDR3 reads CASSKSPLAGRAPDTGELFF. CDR3 nucleotides: TGTGCCAGTAGTAAGTCCCCCCTTGCCGGGAGGGCCCCTGACACCGGGGAGCTGTTTTTT.

The gene calls are TRBV6-5 and TRBJ1-3; D is uncertain. The germline CDR1 and CDR2 sequences are MNHEY and SVGAGI. With 2 bases removed from V and 0 bases from J, the gap between germline ends came to 11 bases. There are 16 residues in the CDR3. The DNA of the CDR3 is TGTGCCAGCAGTTACGAAGGCCTGGACTCTGGAAACACCATATATTTT. Amino acids: CASSYEGLDSGNTIYF.

The rearrangement joins TRBV4-1 to TRBJ2-7, with D possibly being TRBD1 (5 bases). CDR3 size: 15 residues. Trimming removed 0 bases from V and 5 bases from J, with 14 bases in between. The germline gives CDR1 MGHRA, CDR2 YSYEKL. The chain's CDR3 is CASSQDGKGWNEQYF. In DNA, the CDR3 is TGCGCCAGCAGCCAAGATGGTAAGGGGTGGAACGAGCAGTACTTC.

The V call is TRBV5-8, the J call TRBJ1-2, with D perhaps TRBD1 (6 bases). The V gene lost 4 bases and the J gene lost 3 bases, with 13 bases spanning the gap. The germline V gene has CDR1 SGHTS and CDR2 YDEGEE. This CDR3 spans 14 amino acids. The CDR3 reads CASSKDSVHYGYTF. Written as DNA, the CDR3 is TGTGCCAGCAGCAAGGACAGTGTACACTATGGCTACACCTTC.

This clone came up once. The genes are TRBV9 and TRBJ2-6; 9 nucleotides line up with TRBD1. Per germline, CDR1 SGDLS and CDR2 YYNGEE. This CDR3 is 20 amino acids long. J gave up 0 bases and V 2 bases, and 12 bases lay outside the gene matches. CDR3 in DNA: TGTGCCAGCAGCGTGGCCGGGACAGGGCGTACCGGCTCTGGGGCCAACGTCCTGACTTTC. This codes for CASSVAGTGRTGSGANVLTF.

The V call is TRBV29-1, the J call TRBJ2-7; 8 nucleotides match TRBD1. Trimming took 4 bases from V and 3 from J; bases not matched to a gene: 5. In germline, CDR1 is SQVTM, CDR2 ANQGSEA. The CDR3 has 13 residues. The CDR3 region is CSVADRDLYEQYF. DNA for the CDR3: TGCAGCGTTGCGGACAGGGACCTCTACGAGCAGTACTTC.

The CDR3 region is CASCGSQETQYF. CDR3 coding DNA: TGTGCCTCCTGTGGGTCCCAAGAGACCCAGTACTTC. The rearrangement uses TRBV19 and TRBJ2-5; D uncertain. The CDR3 contains 12 residues. V lost 11 bases to trimming and J lost 1 base, with 11 bases between them. Per germline, CDR1 LNHDA and CDR2 SQIVND (reference sequence). Drawing the rest from reference TRBV19 and TRBJ2-5, the complete variable domain is DGGITQSPKYLFRKEGQNVTLSCEQNLNHDAMYWYRQDPGQGLRLIYYSQIVNDFQKGDIAEGYSVSREKKESFPLTVTSAQKNPTAFYLCASCGSQETQYFGPGTRLLVL.

This chain joins TRBV6-1 and TRBJ1-6; maybe TRBD1 (5 bases). The germline V gene has CDR1 MNHNS and CDR2 SASEGT. CDR3 size: 14 residues. The V and J ends lost 11 bases and 5 bases respectively, with 16 bases between them. CDR3 nucleotides: TGTGCCGGAGGGACGCGACCTAATAATTCACCCCTCCACTTT. This codes for CAGGTRPNNSPLHF.

The V gene is TRBV4-1, the J gene TRBJ1-6, with a tentative D call TRBD1 (5 bases). This CDR3 comprises 15 residues. Germline V gene data show CDR1 as MGHRA and CDR2 as YSYEKL. Trimming pared 0 bases from V and 7 bases from J, leaving 10 bases between. The CDR3 region has the DNA TGCGCCAGCAGCCAAGATACCGGGGGAAATTCACCCCTCCACTTT. This gives the protein CASSQDTGGNSPLHF.

The V gene is TRBV27, the J gene TRBJ2-5; 13 bases map to TRBD2. The closer fit of TRBJ2-7 to the DNA end suggests the J call may be wrong. Germline CDR1 and CDR2: MNHEY and SMNVEV (reference sequence). The CDR3 has 15 residues. CDR3 amino acids: CASSPSGLAGYEQYF. CDR3 in DNA: TGTGCCAGCAGTCCGTCGGGACTAGCGGGATACGAGCAGTACTTC.

This CDR3 is CASSTIPLAGGPGYGVGEQFF. The CDR3 DNA reads TGTGCCAGCAGTACAATTCCGCTAGCGGGAGGGCCGGGATACGGTGTGGGTGAGCAGTTCTTC. The rearrangement joins TRBV28 to TRBJ2-1; 12 nucleotides match TRBD2. Germline loops: CDR1 MDHEN, CDR2 SYDVKM. The CDR3 totals 21 residues. Trimming at V came to 5 bases and at J to 9 bases, leaving 26 bases not matched to a gene.

The CDR3 DNA reads as TGTGCCAGCAGGGATACAGGGACCTACAATGAGCAGTTCTTC. This encodes CASRDTGTYNEQFF. The chain uses TRBV6-5 and TRBJ2-1, with D perhaps TRBD1 (6 bases). V dropped 6 bases and J dropped 2 bases, with 11 bases sitting between them. Germline lookup yields CDR1 MNHEY and CDR2 SVGAGI. There are 14 residues in the CDR3.

This chain connects TRBV7-8 to TRBJ1-3, with 7 positions matching TRBD1. This CDR3 has 16 amino acids. Losses at the gene ends were 5 bases for V and 0 bases for J; bases not matched to a gene: 7. Germline V gives CDR1 SGHVS, CDR2 FQNEAQ. DNA of the CDR3: TGTGCCAGCAGCCCGCGACAGGGACTCTCTGGAAACACCATATATTTT. Its translation: CASSPRQGLSGNTIYF. Drawing the rest from reference TRBV7-8 and TRBJ1-3, the complete variable domain is GAGVSQSPRYKVAKRGQDVALRCDPISGHVSLFWYQQALGQGPEFLTYFQNEAQLDKSGLPSDRFFAERPEGSVSTLKIQRTQQEDSAVYLCASSPRQGLSGNTIYFGEGSWLTVV.

V and J are TRBV7-2 and TRBJ2-2; 9 bases line up with TRBD1. Germline V gene sequence: CDR1 SGHTA, CDR2 FQGNSA. Unmatched junction bases numbered 4, after V lost 5 bases and J lost 0 bases. The CDR3 length is 16 residues. CDR3 loop: CASSKQGASNTGELFF. The CDR3 DNA is TGTGCCAGCAGCAAACAGGGGGCCTCGAACACCGGGGAGCTGTTTTTT.

V usage is TRBV6-1 and J usage is TRBJ2-7; maybe TRBD1 (5 bases). V lost 5 bases, J lost 2 bases, and 10 bases lay in between. This CDR3 comprises 13 residues. Germline assignment: CDR1 MNHNS and CDR2 SASEGT. The CDR3 reads CASSTTVTYEQYF. In DNA, the CDR3 is TGTGCCAGCAGTACGACAGTAACCTACGAGCAGTACTTC.

The V call is TRBV5-1, the J call TRBJ1-3; D is uncertain. The CDR3 contains 15 residues. Deletions cut 4 bases from V and 0 bases from J, with 11 bases between. Germline lookup yields CDR1 SGHRS and CDR2 YFSETQ. CDR3 sequence: CASSRDGDSGNTIYF. CDR3 bases: TGCGCCAGCAGCCGTGACGGTGACTCTGGAAACACCATATATTTT. Supplemented by reference TRBV5-1 and TRBJ1-3, the full variable domain reads KAGVTQTPRYLIKTRGQQVTLSCSPISGHRSVSWYQQTPGQGLQFLFEYFSETQRNKGNFPGRFSGRQFSNSRSEMNVSTLELGDSALYLCASSRDGDSGNTIYFGEGSWLTVV.

The chain employs TRBV7-9 and TRBJ2-7, with a tentative D call TRBD1 (5 bases). V was cut by 1 base and J by 6 bases, with 13 bases left in between. Germline loops: CDR1 SEHNR, CDR2 FQNEAQ (reference sequence). The CDR3 length is 14 residues. The CDR3, as DNA: TGTGCCAGCAGCTTAGACTTCCAGGGCAGCGAGCAGTACTTC. Translated, it gives CASSLDFQGSEQYF.

The rearrangement links TRBV28 to TRBJ2-3; TRBD1 is a possible D gene (5 bases). The CDR3 has 10 amino acids. Germline values: CDR1 MDHEN, CDR2 SYDVKM. Trimming took 7 bases from V and 14 from J, leaving 13 bases between them. CDR3 loop: CASIGARWYF. CDR3 DNA sequence: TGTGCCAGCATTGGGGCTAGATGGTATTTT. Filled out from reference TRBV28 and TRBJ2-3, the complete variable domain reads DVKVTQSSRYLVKRTGEKVFLECVQDMDHENMFWYRQDPGLGLRLIYFSYDVKMKEKGDIPEGYSVSREKKERFSLILESASTNQTSMYLCASIGARWYFGPGTRLTVL.

V usage is TRBV4-1 and J usage is TRBJ2-4; D perhaps matches TRBD1 (5 bases). Germline-derived CDR1 and CDR2 are MGHRA and YSYEKL. V was pared by 0 bases and J by 0 bases, with 9 bases between. The CDR3 is 16 amino acids. DNA of the CDR3: TGCGCCAGCAGCCAAGAGCCAGGGCTAGCCAAAAACATTCAGTACTTC. Its translation is CASSQEPGLAKNIQYF.

This clone has just one count. The chain has TRBV5-1 and TRBJ2-1; 11 positions match TRBD2. V dropped 4 bases and J dropped 9; count of bases not matched to a gene: 12. CDR3 length equals 16 residues. Germline V CDR1 and CDR2: SGHRS, YFSETQ. The CDR3 loop reads CASSPELAGVGGEQFF. The CDR3 DNA reads as TGCGCCAGCAGCCCGGAACTAGCGGGAGTGGGGGGTGAGCAGTTCTTC.

This clone occurred a few times. V gene TRBV6-5 combines with J gene TRBJ1-2; a possible D gene is TRBD1 (5 bases). Germline CDR1 and CDR2: MNHEY and SVGAGI. The CDR3 runs 14 residues. With 2 bases removed from V and 8 bases from J, the gap between germline ends came to 15 bases. The CDR3 reads CASSYQGGSGGYTF. The CDR3 DNA follows: TGTGCCAGCAGTTACCAGGGTGGAAGTGGCGGCTACACCTTC.

This clone was seen once. J is TRBJ2-2 and V is TRBV6-5; D tentatively fits TRBD1 or TRBD2 (5 bases each). Trimming left V 2 bases short and J 7 bases short, with 14 bases between. Germline loops: CDR1 MNHEY, CDR2 SVGAGI. The CDR3 covers 15 residues. The CDR3 reads CASSYGGSWGGELFF. CDR3 DNA sequence: TGTGCCAGCAGTTACGGGGGTAGCTGGGGCGGGGAGCTGTTTTTT.

The V and J genes are TRBV28 and TRBJ1-3; a possible D gene is TRBD1 (5 bases). CDR3 length: 13 residues. Germline CDR1 MDHEN, CDR2 SYDVKM. Trimming stripped 5 bases from V and 2 bases from J, with 7 bases between. CDR3 in amino acids: CASSDSAGNTIYF. The CDR3 DNA reads TGTGCCAGCAGTGACAGTGCTGGAAACACCATATATTTT.

The CDR3 loop is CASSGLAGELFF. As DNA, the CDR3 is TGTGCCAGTTCCGGGTTGGCCGGGGAGCTGTTTTTT. The V call is TRBV19, the J call TRBJ2-2; D unresolved. Germline CDR1 is LNHDA and CDR2 is SQIVND (reference sequence). Trimming took 8 bases from V and 6 from J, leaving 10 bases between them. This CDR3 spans 12 amino acids.

This chain connects TRBV13 to TRBJ2-1; 11 positions agree with TRBD2. CDR3 size: 17 residues. The V segment lost 2 bases and the J segment 0 bases; nucleotides outside the gene matches: 3. Germline loops: CDR1 PRHDT, CDR2 FYEKMQ (reference sequence). CDR3: CASSLILAGDSYNEQFF. The CDR3 DNA reads as TGTGCCAGCAGCTTAATACTAGCGGGAGACTCCTACAATGAGCAGTTCTTC.

This chain links TRBV5-4 with TRBJ2-5; TRBD1 aligns across 9 bases. Germline V gene sequence: CDR1 SGHNT, CDR2 YYREEE (reference sequence). The CDR3 covers 14 residues. V shed 4 bases, J shed 11 bases, and the junction held 12 bases outside the gene matches. As DNA, the CDR3 is TGTGCCAGCAGCCACCGGGACAGGGTTTTCGAACAGTACTTC. It codes for CASSHRDRVFEQYF.

This chain links TRBV15 with TRBJ1-3, with 7 bases that match TRBD1. The CDR3 is 17 amino acids. V lost 4 bases, J lost 1 base, and 10 bases stayed unmatched. Germline V gene lookup returns CDR1 LNHNV and CDR2 YYDKDF (reference sequence). CDR3 protein: CATSTLWTGSSGNTIYF. In DNA form, the CDR3 reads TGTGCCACCAGCACCCTCTGGACAGGTTCTTCTGGAAACACCATATATTTT.

The rearrangement uses TRBV19 and TRBJ1-5; tentative D call: TRBD1 (5 bases). The CDR3 length is 13 residues. V lost 4 bases and J lost 5, with 9 bases in between. Germline lookup yields CDR1 LNHDA and CDR2 SQIVND (reference sequence). The CDR3 DNA follows: TGTGCCAGTAGTAAAGGGGTGGATCAGCCCCAGCATTTT. This codes for CASSKGVDQPQHF.

This sequence joins TRBV13 and TRBJ1-2, with 9 nucleotides matching TRBD1. There are 14 residues in the CDR3. V lost 5 bases and J lost 6; bases outside the gene matches: 7. Germline assignment: CDR1 PRHDT and CDR2 FYEKMQ (reference sequence). The CDR3 loop is CASSVNRGRNGYTF. The CDR3 DNA is TGTGCCAGCAGCGTTAACAGGGGGCGAAATGGCTACACCTTC.